The rows below give T cell receptor beta chains drawn from one sample of a study of Ad26.COV2.S vaccination and SARS-CoV-2 variants. Assay used: immunoSEQ multiplex PCR; TCRdb lists only in-frame clones, some missing. The sample shows about 400,000 clones, 83% of them seen only once. The sample consisted of peripheral blood, taken in a trial of Ad26.COV2.S vaccine versus placebo. The receptors shown here come from a person between 18 and 65 years old who received the Ad26.COV2.S COVID-19 vaccine or a placebo. Each CDR3 is given with its conserved first and last residue. Each record gives: CDR3 protein, V gene, clone size, J gene. Size tells how often a clone was seen (once, few, many) or the class of an expanded clone, and some rows leave it out.

CDR3: CASSFSGVWTDTQYF
V: TRBV18
size: .
J: TRBJ2-3

CDR3: CASGPAAEKTYVGYTF
V: TRBV12-5
size: .
J: TRBJ1-2

CDR3: CASSLAGIYNYGYTF
V: TRBV13
size: .
J: TRBJ1-2

CDR3: CASSFRKAGPGANVLTF
V: TRBV7-3
size: .
J: TRBJ2-6

CDR3: CASSLGVGTNYEQYF
V: TRBV5-4
size: few
J: TRBJ2-7

CDR3: CASTEWSDAYEQYF
V: TRBV2
size: .
J: TRBJ2-7

CDR3: CASRTSGTTEAFF
V: TRBV10-2
size: .
J: TRBJ1-1

CDR3: CASSIFSSGPDTQYF
V: TRBV19
size: .
J: TRBJ2-3

CDR3: CASSHKRQGAGGANVLTF
V: TRBV3-1/TRBV3-2
size: .
J: TRBJ2-6

CDR3: CASQRGLTEAFF
V: TRBV23-1
size: .
J: TRBJ1-1

CDR3: CASSQSRAHGYTF
V: TRBV3-1/TRBV3-2
size: once
J: TRBJ1-2